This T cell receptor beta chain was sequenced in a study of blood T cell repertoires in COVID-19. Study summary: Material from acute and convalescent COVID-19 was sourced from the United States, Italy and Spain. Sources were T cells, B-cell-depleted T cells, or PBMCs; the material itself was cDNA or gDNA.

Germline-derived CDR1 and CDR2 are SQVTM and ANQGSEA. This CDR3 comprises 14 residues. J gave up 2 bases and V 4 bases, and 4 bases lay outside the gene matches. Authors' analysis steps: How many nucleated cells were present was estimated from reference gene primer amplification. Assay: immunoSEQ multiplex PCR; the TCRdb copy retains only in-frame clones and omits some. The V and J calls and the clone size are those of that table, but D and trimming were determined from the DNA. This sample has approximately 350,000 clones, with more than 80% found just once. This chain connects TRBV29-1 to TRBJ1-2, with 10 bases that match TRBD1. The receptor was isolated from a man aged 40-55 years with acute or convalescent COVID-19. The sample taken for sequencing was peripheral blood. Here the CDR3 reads CSVVDRGHNYGYTF. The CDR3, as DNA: TGCAGCGTTGTTGACAGGGGGCACAACTATGGCTACACCTTC.